This T cell receptor (beta chain) appears in the sequencing data of a study of cytomegalovirus exposure and HLA in healthy donors. Study outcomes and limitations: The authors judged a highly shared variant cluster likely a sequencing artifact. Productive status was seen about 87% or about 30% of the time for most TCR beta V segments in an earlier analysis.

13 Jbeta primers and 60 Vbeta primers were used for the PCR. Data came from immunoSEQ multiplex PCR; TCRdb stores just in-frame clones and leaves some out. The sample lists 90,000 to 150,000 clones; roughly 60% were seen once. Donors had nominal health at sampling but likely had unrecorded immune exposures. This clone appeared once. Its antigen is currently unknown. Germline V lookup: CDR1 SGHNT, CDR2 YYREEE (reference sequence). The trim removed 2 bases at V and 3 bases at J, leaving 5 bases unmatched. The CDR3 is 14 amino acids. The clonotype originates from a man in his forties in good health and CMV-seropositive. Source material: PBMCs. The chain is built from TRBV5-4 and TRBJ2-7, with 7 bases fitting TRBD1. The CDR3 region is CASSLGTVHYEQYF. The CDR3 bases are TGTGCCAGCAGCTTAGGGACAGTCCACTACGAGCAGTACTTC.